This T cell receptor (beta chain) was recovered during a study of beta chain features in type 1 diabetes. This clone was found a few times. The length of the CDR3 is 15 residues. In germline, CDR1 is SGHDT, CDR2 YYEEEE. Trimming cost V 4 bases and J 2 bases, with 13 bases left between them. The isolated RNA, all of it, was reverse transcribed, so expressed TCRB transcripts were what got sequenced. Libraries were prepared by immunoSEQ multiplex PCR; TCRdb keeps only in-frame clonotypes and omits some of them. Of tens of thousands of clones listed, about half were seen once; the top ten hold approximately 2.1%. Markers CD45RO/CCR7/CD25/CD127/CD95/CD27 served to sort CD4+ naive, central memory, regulatory and stem cell-like memory cells.

The origin of this receptor is a woman younger than 30 in good health. Sequences were obtained from Tregs from blood. This chain links TRBV5-6 with TRBJ2-1; a weak D match, TRBD1 (5 bases). CDR3 coding DNA: TGTGCCAGCAGCCTCTACAGGAGCCCCTACAATGAGCAGTTCTTC. Translating it yields CASSLYRSPYNEQFF.